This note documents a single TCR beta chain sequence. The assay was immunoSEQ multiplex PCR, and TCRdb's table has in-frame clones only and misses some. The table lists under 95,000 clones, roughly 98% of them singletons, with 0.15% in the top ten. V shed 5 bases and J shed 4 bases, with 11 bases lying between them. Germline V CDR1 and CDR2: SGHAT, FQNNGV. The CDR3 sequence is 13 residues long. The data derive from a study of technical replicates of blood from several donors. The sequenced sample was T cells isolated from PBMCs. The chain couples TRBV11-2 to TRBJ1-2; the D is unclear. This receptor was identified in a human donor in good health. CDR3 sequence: CASSLVDFYGYTF. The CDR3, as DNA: TGTGCCAGCAGCCTCGTGGACTTCTATGGCTACACCTTC. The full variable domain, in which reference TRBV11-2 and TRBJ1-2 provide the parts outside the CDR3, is EAGVAQSPRYKIIEKRQSVAFWCNPISGHATLYWYQQILGQGPKLLIQFQNNGVVDDSQLPKDRFSAERLKGVDSTLKIQPAKLEDSAVYLCASSLVDFYGYTFGSGTRLTVV.